One and the same sample provided the 13 T cell receptor beta chains below, sequenced in a study of response to subunit inactivated influenza vaccine (dated by TCRdb to about 2018). Library preparation employed RT-PCR. The instrument was an Illumina HiSeq 2500. The raw public data were reprocessed by TCRdb itself: fastp quality trimming at Q25, MiXCR clonotype calling, in-frame beta chains only. Identical CDR3 protein sequences are pooled into one entry, listed with their most common genes and DNA. Within this sample are approximately 160,000 distinct CDR3 sequences, with 9.5% to 12% of them counted one time only. The leading ten clones occupy around 33% of the sample. Here the sequenced sample was CD8+ T cells sorted from PBMCs, taken less than 25 months after vaccination. These receptors originate from a man between 50 and 75 years old who received an inactivated influenza vaccine. Donor details come from another sample of the same person, matched by shared clones.

This clonotype was detected only a few times. The chain links TRBV4-2 to TRBJ1-1; D remains unclear. With 0 bases removed from V and 1 base from J, the gap between germline ends came to 12 bases. The CDR3 is made up of 16 amino acids. Germline CDR1 is LGHNA and CDR2 is YNFKEQ. CDR3 residues: CASSQDGLGGNTEAFF. The CDR3, as DNA: TGTGCCAGCAGCCAAGATGGCCTAGGAGGGAACACTGAAGCTTTCTTT.

In DNA form, the CDR3 reads TGTGCCAGCAGCTTACAGGGTGGACCCGGCAGCGGGGAGCTGTTTTTT. It is translated as CASSLQGGPGSGELFF. The chain recombines TRBV7-8 with TRBJ2-2; a possible D gene is TRBD1 (5 bases). The CDR3 totals 16 residues. V lost 2 bases and J 7 bases, leaving 17 bases between the germline ends. CDR1 and CDR2 from the germline V gene are SGHVS and FQNEAQ. The variable domain in full, with the rest retrieved from reference TRBV7-8 and TRBJ2-2, is GAGVSQSPRYKVAKRGQDVALRCDPISGHVSLFWYQQALGQGPEFLTYFQNEAQLDKSGLPSDRFFAERPEGSVSTLKIQRTQQEDSAVYLCASSLQGGPGSGELFFGEGSRLTVL.

This clonotype was found many times. This rearrangement joins TRBV7-8 to TRBJ2-7, with 10 bases aligning to TRBD1. The CDR3 extends over 16 amino acids. With 2 bases clipped from V and 2 bases from J, the junction kept 6 bases outside the gene matches. Per germline, CDR1 SGHVS and CDR2 FQNEAQ. The CDR3 is CASSLHGQGDTYEQYF. CDR3 coding DNA: TGTGCCAGCAGCTTACATGGACAGGGGGACACCTACGAGCAGTACTTC.

This clonotype was recorded at least ten times. The V gene is TRBV12-3 or TRBV12-4, the J gene TRBJ2-1; no definite D call. The CDR3 loop spans 13 amino acids. V dropped 7 bases and J dropped 4 bases, with 11 bases sitting between them. The DNA of the CDR3 is TGTGCCAGCACCACCGGTCCTTACAATGAGCAGTTCTTC. Translated: CASTTGPYNEQFF.

This clonotype has only a few counts. The chain has TRBV4-2 and TRBJ2-7; D is perhaps TRBD1 (6 bases). Germline CDR1 reads LGHNA; CDR2 reads YNFKEQ. The CDR3 totals 15 residues. Trimming took 0 bases from V and 5 from J, leaving 14 bases between them. CDR3 DNA: TGTGCCAGCAGCCAAGATTTAAGGGGGTCCGACGAGCAGTACTTC. Its translation: CASSQDLRGSDEQYF.

This clonotype was counted between two and nine times. The V and J genes are TRBV4-3 and TRBJ2-2, with D maybe TRBD2 (5 bases). CDR1 is LGHNA and CDR2 is YSLEER in the germline V gene. V lost 0 bases to trimming and J lost 9 bases, with 11 bases between them. The CDR3 sequence is 14 residues long. In DNA form, the CDR3 reads TGCGCCAGCAGCCAAGATGAGGGCTCCAGGGAGCTGTTTTTT. As protein: CASSQDEGSRELFF.

This chain joins TRBV5-1 and TRBJ2-1; D is possibly TRBD2 (6 bases). The V and J ends lost 0 bases and 9 bases respectively, with 10 bases between them. The germline V gene encodes CDR1 SGHRS and CDR2 YFSETQ. CDR3 length: 13 amino acids. DNA of the CDR3: TGCGCCAGCAGCTTGGCCGGGGGAACTGAGCAGTTCTTC. Its protein product is CASSLAGGTEQFF.

The table lists this clonotype with many counts. The chain's CDR3 is CASSTPDRGILSPLHF. The CDR3 DNA reads as TGTGCCAGCAGTACCCCGGACAGGGGGATTCTGTCACCCCTCCACTTT. The chain has TRBV28 and TRBJ1-6, with TRBD1 identical over 10 bases. J was trimmed by 10 bases and V by 5 bases; bases with no gene match: 11. This CDR3 spans 16 amino acids. Germline V gene sequence: CDR1 MDHEN, CDR2 SYDVKM.

This clonotype was seen only once. The chain joins TRBV6-5 to TRBJ2-3; no firm D call. The V gene lost 3 bases and the J gene lost 1 base, with 14 bases spanning the gap. The CDR3 consists of 16 residues. Germline V CDR1 and CDR2: MNHEY, SVGAGI. CDR3 bases: TGTGCCAGCAGTTATCTTTCCCGCGTTGGCACAGATACGCAGTATTTT. It translates to CASSYLSRVGTDTQYF.

This clonotype was observed many times. The V and J genes are TRBV6-1 and TRBJ2-1, with 10 bases fitting TRBD2. Germline loops: CDR1 MNHNS, CDR2 SASEGT. The CDR3 length is 13 residues. The J segment lost 4 bases and the V segment lost 10 bases, leaving 4 bases of the junction unmatched. This CDR3 is CATGLAEYNEQFF. The CDR3 DNA reads TGTGCCACCGGACTAGCGGAGTACAATGAGCAGTTCTTC.

This clonotype was seen a handful of times. The V gene is TRBV7-2, the J gene TRBJ1-3; the D gene is possibly TRBD1 (6 bases). V gave up 4 bases and J gave up 0 bases, with 10 bases separating them. The CDR3 is made up of 15 amino acids. The germline CDR1 and CDR2 sequences are SGHTA and FQGNSA. The CDR3 region has the DNA TGTGCCAGCAGCTCCGGACAGAACTCTGGAAACACCATATATTTT. Encoded protein: CASSSGQNSGNTIYF.

The rearrangement links TRBV6-1 to TRBJ2-3, with TRBD1 as a possible D gene (6 bases). This CDR3 is built from 15 residues. CDR1 and CDR2 from the germline V gene are MNHNS and SASEGT. Trimming stripped 5 bases from V and 1 base from J, with 13 bases between. In DNA, the CDR3 is TGTGCCAGCAGTCCCCTTGGACAGCGCACAGATACGCAGTATTTT. Protein product: CASSPLGQRTDTQYF.

This clonotype was detected ten times or more. The V call is TRBV4-3, the J call TRBJ1-6; no clear D gene. Between the trimmed V and J ends, which lost 2 bases and 0 bases, there was a span of 5 bases. Germline V gene lookup returns CDR1 LGHNA and CDR2 YSLEER. The length of the CDR3 is 15 residues. The CDR3 protein is CASSQTNSYNSPLHF. CDR3 nucleotide sequence: TGCGCCAGCAGCCAAACTAACTCCTATAATTCACCCCTCCACTTT.